The next 13 T cell receptor beta chains were all read from a single sample in a study of spatial heterogeneity in lung cancer (dated by TCRdb to 2018 to 2020). The receptor library was made with 5' RACE. Sequencer: NextSeq 500. TCRdb passed the public sequencing reads through fastp at Q25 and MiXCR, retaining productive beta sequences. CDR3 protein sequences are deduplicated, and each keeps its most common genes and DNA. In this sample the table shows about 2,200 distinct CDR3 sequences, about 35% of which occur a single time. Roughly 24% of the sample goes to the ten largest clones. The paper's findings and limits, for the study overall: A correlation was observed between the number of expanded intratumoral alpha and beta TCRs and the tumor nonsynonymous mutation count.

What the time point label conveys for this sample: sample taken at primary tumor resection. No antigen is known for these receptors. The sample was lung tumor tissue, taken at surgery. These receptor sequences come from a male donor with early-stage non-small cell lung cancer.

This clonotype rates as medium-sized. This beta chain is off target for a library built for alpha chains, so its abundance means little. The CDR3 is CASSETSTNEQFF. The DNA of the CDR3 is TGTGCCAGCAGCGAGACTAGCACGAATGAGCAGTTCTTC. The chain is built from TRBV5-5 and TRBJ2-1; 7 bases are shared with TRBD2. Germline V gene data show CDR1 as SGHKS and CDR2 as YYEKEE (reference sequence). After removal of 4 bases from V and 7 bases from J, the junction contained 5 bases not matched to a gene. This CDR3 is built from 13 residues. The whole variable domain, remainder taken from reference TRBV5-5 and TRBJ2-1, is DAGVTQSPTHLIKTRGQQVTLRCSPISGHKSVSWYQQVLGQGPQFIFQYYEKEERGRGNFPDRFSARQFPNYSSELNVNALLLGDSALYLCASSETSTNEQFFGPGTRLTVL.

On this clonotype itself: This beta chain is an off-target read within a library intended for alpha chains, so its frequency means little. V is TRBV7-2 and J is TRBJ1-1, with D uncertain. Trimming took off 4 bases at V and 0 bases at J, with 12 bases between the two ends. There are 15 residues in the CDR3. Germline loops: CDR1 SGHTA, CDR2 FQGNSA. The CDR3 is CASSSRELMNTEAFF. The DNA of the CDR3 is TGTGCCAGCAGCTCACGGGAACTCATGAACACTGAAGCTTTCTTT.

Relative to its sample, this clonotype is large. For a library built for alpha chains, this beta chain is a stray read; little rests on its size. The V and J genes are TRBV5-4 and TRBJ2-7; 8 bases match TRBD1. J lost 0 bases, V lost 2 bases, and 4 bases had no gene match. The CDR3 runs to 15 residues. From germline, CDR1 is SGHNT and CDR2 YYREEE (reference sequence). The CDR3 DNA reads TGTGCCAGCAGCTTCGGACAGGGTCTCTCCTACGAGCAGTACTTC. Translation: CASSFGQGLSYEQYF.

Remarks on this clonotype: The library was designed around alpha chains, so this beta chain is a stray read whose abundance carries little weight. This chain uses TRBV7-9 with TRBJ2-1; D perhaps matches TRBD1 (5 bases). Germline-derived CDR1 and CDR2 are SEHNR and FQNEAQ (reference sequence). V was pared by 1 base and J by 3 bases, with 7 bases between. CDR3 length equals 14 residues. Here the CDR3 DNA reads TGTGCCAGCAGCTTAGGACAGAGCTACAATGAGCAGTTCTTC. It yields the protein CASSLGQSYNEQFF.

This clonotype has just a few counts. In a library made to pick up alpha chains, this beta chain is a stray read with a size that means little. The genes are TRBV4-1 and TRBJ2-4; the D gene is possibly TRBD2 (5 bases). The CDR3 is 16 residues long. Trimming stripped 3 bases from V and 6 bases from J, with 18 bases between. CDR1 is MGHRA and CDR2 is YSYEKL in the germline V gene. The CDR3 is CASSQVGGIRGNIQYF. The CDR3, as DNA: TGCGCCAGCAGCCAGGTCGGTGGTATCCGGGGAAACATTCAGTACTTC.

By share of the sample, this clonotype is medium-sized (0.01 to 0.1%). Because this beta chain is a stray read in a library intended to capture alpha chains, its abundance should not be given much weight. This chain links TRBV2 with TRBJ2-3, with D possibly matching TRBD1 (6 bases). Germline V gene data show CDR1 as SNHLY and CDR2 as FYNNEI. The CDR3 is made up of 16 amino acids. The V end was cut by 5 bases, the J end by 1 base, with 16 bases between. The CDR3 protein is CASSQIQGPGTDTQYF. CDR3 bases: TGTGCCAGCAGTCAAATCCAGGGGCCCGGCACAGATACGCAGTATTTT.

Of note for this clonotype: The size of this beta chain means little, since it is a stray read in a library made for alpha chains. This sequence joins TRBV5-6 and TRBJ2-5; TRBD1 is a possible D gene (6 bases). V was shortened by 3 bases and J by 2 bases, with 14 bases between the two germline ends. The CDR3 sequence is 15 residues long. Looked up from germline, CDR1 is SGHDT and CDR2 is YYEEEE. Here the CDR3 DNA reads TGTGCCAGCAGCTCGTACAGGGTGAGGCAAGAGACCCAGTACTTC. Residues: CASSSYRVRQETQYF.

This clonotype is termed medium-sized (0.01 to 0.1%). As an off-target read in a library built for alpha chains, this beta chain has a frequency of little significance. The CDR3 is CASNQQAGTNEQYF. The CDR3 nucleotides are TGTGCCAGCAACCAACAGGCAGGGACCAACGAGCAGTACTTC. The gene calls are TRBV28 and TRBJ2-7; D assignment may be TRBD1 or TRBD2 (5 bases each). This CDR3 contains 14 residues. Germline CDR1 is MDHEN and CDR2 is SYDVKM. Trimming took 7 bases from V and 5 from J, leaving 18 bases between them.

Note on this clonotype: This beta chain came through as a stray read in a library set up for alpha chains, and its size says little. The J gene is TRBJ1-6, the V gene TRBV6-2 or TRBV6-3; 10 bases match TRBD1. Trimming cost V 6 bases and J 9 bases; bases outside gene matches: 8. Germline assignment: CDR1 MNHEY and CDR2 SVGEGT. There are 15 residues in the CDR3. The CDR3: CASSPFGQGGSPLHF. The CDR3 DNA follows: TGTGCCAGCAGCCCCTTTGGACAGGGGGGTTCACCCCTCCACTTT.

Comments on this clonotype: Being off target in a library aimed at alpha chains, this beta chain has a size of little meaning. The J gene is TRBJ2-7, the V gene TRBV6-5; no reliable D call. Germline V lookup: CDR1 MNHEY, CDR2 SVGAGI. Deletions cut 1 base from V and 1 base from J, with 11 bases between. The CDR3 has 15 residues. The CDR3 DNA is TGTGCCAGCAGTTACTTGGGCAGTGGATCCTACGAGCAGTACTTC. This translates into CASSYLGSGSYEQYF.

There are a few counts of this clonotype. Being off target in a library aimed at alpha chains, this beta chain has a size of little meaning. This sequence joins TRBV27 and TRBJ2-7; 8 bases are shared with TRBD1. From germline, CDR1 is MNHEY and CDR2 SMNVEV (reference sequence). V shed 4 bases, J shed 3 bases, and the junction held 14 bases outside the gene matches. This CDR3 is 17 amino acids long. CDR3 sequence (DNA): TGTGCCAGCAGTTCGGAGCGACAGGGGCCCACCTACTACGAGCAGTACTTC. Protein sequence: CASSSERQGPTYYEQYF.

As concerns this clonotype: The library was built for alpha chains, so this beta chain is an off-target read and its size means little. The rearrangement links TRBV4-1 to TRBJ2-1; D ambiguous. This CDR3 is 16 amino acids long. V was trimmed by 0 bases and J by 0 bases, leaving 9 bases between them. Germline assignment: CDR1 MGHRA and CDR2 YSYEKL. The chain's CDR3 is CASSQDKASSYNEQFF. CDR3 sequence (DNA): TGCGCCAGCAGCCAAGATAAGGCGAGCTCCTACAATGAGCAGTTCTTC.

By its share, this clonotype is large. This beta chain is a stray sequence in a library constructed for alpha chains; its clone size is not meaningful. The V call is TRBV6-2 or TRBV6-3, the J call TRBJ2-3; a possible D gene is TRBD2 (6 bases). CDR1 and CDR2 (germline): MNHEY, SVGEGT. The CDR3 length is 15 residues. V was trimmed by 2 bases and J by 7 bases, leaving 16 bases between them. The CDR3 sequence is CASSYGRGPLNTQYF. The CDR3 coding sequence is TGTGCCAGCAGTTACGGGCGGGGTCCCCTAAATACGCAGTATTTT.